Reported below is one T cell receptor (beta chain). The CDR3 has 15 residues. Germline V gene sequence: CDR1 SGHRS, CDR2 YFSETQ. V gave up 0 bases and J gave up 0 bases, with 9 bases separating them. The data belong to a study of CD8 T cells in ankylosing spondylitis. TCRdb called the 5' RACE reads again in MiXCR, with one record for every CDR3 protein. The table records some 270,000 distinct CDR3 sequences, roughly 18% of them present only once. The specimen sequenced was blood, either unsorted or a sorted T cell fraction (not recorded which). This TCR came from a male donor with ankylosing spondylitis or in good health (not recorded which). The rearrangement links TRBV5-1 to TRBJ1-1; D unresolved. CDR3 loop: CASSLVLAMNTEAFF. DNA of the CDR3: TGCGCCAGCAGCTTGGTTCTTGCAATGAACACTGAAGCTTTCTTT.